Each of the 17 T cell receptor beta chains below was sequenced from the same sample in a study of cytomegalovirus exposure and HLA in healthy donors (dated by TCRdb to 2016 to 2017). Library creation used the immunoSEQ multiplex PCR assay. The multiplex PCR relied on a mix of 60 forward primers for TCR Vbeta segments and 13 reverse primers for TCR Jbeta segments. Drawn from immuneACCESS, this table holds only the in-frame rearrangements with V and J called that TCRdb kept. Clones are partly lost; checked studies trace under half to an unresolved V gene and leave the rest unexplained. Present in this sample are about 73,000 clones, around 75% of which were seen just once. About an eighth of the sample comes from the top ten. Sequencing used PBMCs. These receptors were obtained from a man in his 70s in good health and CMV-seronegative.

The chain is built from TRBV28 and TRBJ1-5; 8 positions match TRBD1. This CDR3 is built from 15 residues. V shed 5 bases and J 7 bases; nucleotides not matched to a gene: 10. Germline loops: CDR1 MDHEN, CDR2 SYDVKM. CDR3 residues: CASSPPQQGEQPQHF. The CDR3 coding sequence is TGTGCCAGCAGTCCGCCGCAACAGGGGGAGCAGCCCCAGCATTTT. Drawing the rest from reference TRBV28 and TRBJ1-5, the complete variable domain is DVKVTQSSRYLVKRTGEKVFLECVQDMDHENMFWYRQDPGLGLRLIYFSYDVKMKEKGDIPEGYSVSREKKERFSLILESASTNQTSMYLCASSPPQQGEQPQHFGDGTRLSIL.

This CDR3 is CASSIAGDYGYTF. The CDR3 region has the DNA TGTGCCAGTAGTATAGCAGGGGATTATGGCTACACCTTC. This chain links TRBV19 with TRBJ1-2; a possible D gene is TRBD1 (6 bases). From germline, CDR1 is LNHDA and CDR2 SQIVND (reference sequence). CDR3 length: 13 amino acids. Trimming took 1 base from V and 5 from J, leaving 8 bases between them.

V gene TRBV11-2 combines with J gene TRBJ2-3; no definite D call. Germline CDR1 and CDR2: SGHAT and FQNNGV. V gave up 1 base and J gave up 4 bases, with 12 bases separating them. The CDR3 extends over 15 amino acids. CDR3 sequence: CASSLVGSTADTQYF. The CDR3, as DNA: TGTGCCAGCAGCTTAGTCGGGTCGACCGCAGATACGCAGTATTTT. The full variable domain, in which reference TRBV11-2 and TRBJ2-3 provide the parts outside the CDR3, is EAGVAQSPRYKIIEKRQSVAFWCNPISGHATLYWYQQILGQGPKLLIQFQNNGVVDDSQLPKDRFSAERLKGVDSTLKIQPAKLEDSAVYLCASSLVGSTADTQYFGPGTRLTVL.

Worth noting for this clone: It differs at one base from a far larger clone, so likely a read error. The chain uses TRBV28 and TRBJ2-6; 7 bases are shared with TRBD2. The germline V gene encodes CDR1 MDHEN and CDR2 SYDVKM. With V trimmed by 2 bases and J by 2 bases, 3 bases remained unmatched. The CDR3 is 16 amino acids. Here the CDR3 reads CASSLGGVTGANVLTF. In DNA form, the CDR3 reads TGTGCCAGCAGTTTAGGGGGGGTCACTGGGGCCAACGTCCTGACTTTC.

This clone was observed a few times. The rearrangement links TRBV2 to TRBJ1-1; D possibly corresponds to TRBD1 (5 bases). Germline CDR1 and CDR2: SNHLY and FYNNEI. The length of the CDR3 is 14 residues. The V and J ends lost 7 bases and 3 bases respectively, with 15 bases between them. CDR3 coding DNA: TGTGCCAGCACCGCGACAGTCGTGTACACTGAAGCTTTCTTT. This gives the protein CASTATVVYTEAFF.

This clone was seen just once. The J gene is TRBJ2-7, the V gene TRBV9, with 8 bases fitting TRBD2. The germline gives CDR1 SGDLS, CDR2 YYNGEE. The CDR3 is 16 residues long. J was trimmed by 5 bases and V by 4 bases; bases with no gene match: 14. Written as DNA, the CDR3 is TGTGCCAGCAGCCCACGGCCGGGAGGGCCTGTAGACGAGCAGTACTTC. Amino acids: CASSPRPGGPVDEQYF.

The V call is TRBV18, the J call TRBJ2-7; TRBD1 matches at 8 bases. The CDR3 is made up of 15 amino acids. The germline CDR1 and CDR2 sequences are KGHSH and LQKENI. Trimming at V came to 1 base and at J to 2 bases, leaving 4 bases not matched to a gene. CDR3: CASSPQGQGPYEQYF. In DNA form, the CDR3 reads TGTGCCAGCTCACCACAAGGACAGGGTCCCTACGAGCAGTACTTC.

Written as DNA, the CDR3 is TGTGCCAGCTCAATAGTACAGGACATCTATGGCTACACCTTC. This codes for CASSIVQDIYGYTF. V usage is TRBV18 and J usage is TRBJ1-2; TRBD1 might be the D (5 bases). V lost 5 bases to trimming and J lost 4 bases, with 14 bases between them. Germline CDR1 and CDR2: KGHSH and LQKENI. The CDR3 loop spans 14 amino acids.

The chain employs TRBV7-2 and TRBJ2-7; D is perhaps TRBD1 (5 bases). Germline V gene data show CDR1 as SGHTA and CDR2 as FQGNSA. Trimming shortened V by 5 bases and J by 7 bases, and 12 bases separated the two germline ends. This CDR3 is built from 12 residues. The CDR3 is CASSPFPGEQYF. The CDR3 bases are TGTGCCAGCAGCCCTTTTCCAGGGGAGCAGTACTTC. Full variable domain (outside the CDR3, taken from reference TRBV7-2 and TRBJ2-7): GAGVSQSPSNKVTEKGKDVELRCDPISGHTALYWYRQSLGQGLEFLIYFQGNSAPDKSGLPSDRFSAERTGGSVSTLTIQRTQQEDSAVYLCASSPFPGEQYFGPGTRLTVT.

For the CDR3, the DNA is TGTGCCAGCAGCGCCGGGACAGGGGGTAGCTATGGCTACACCTTC. The encoded protein is CASSAGTGGSYGYTF. The chain combines TRBV9 with TRBJ1-2; 11 bases agree with TRBD1. This CDR3 is 15 amino acids long. Germline CDR1 reads SGDLS; CDR2 reads YYNGEE. The V segment lost 3 bases and the J segment 4 bases; nucleotides outside the gene matches: 5.

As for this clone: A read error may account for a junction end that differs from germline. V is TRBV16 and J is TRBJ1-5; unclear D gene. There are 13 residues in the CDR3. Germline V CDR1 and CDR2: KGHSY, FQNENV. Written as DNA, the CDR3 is TGTACCAGCAGCCCCCTTGCAGATCAGCCCCAGCATTTT. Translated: CTSSPLADQPQHF.

DNA of the CDR3: TGTGCCACCAGCAGCCGGACCGGGACAGGGTCTTACGAGCAGTACTTC. Translated: CATSSRTGTGSYEQYF. The V gene is TRBV15, the J gene TRBJ2-7; 9 positions agree with TRBD1. V trimming: 3 bases; J trimming: 4 bases; junction bases outside the gene matches: 10. The CDR3 is 16 residues long. CDR1 and CDR2 (germline): LNHNV, YYDKDF (reference sequence).

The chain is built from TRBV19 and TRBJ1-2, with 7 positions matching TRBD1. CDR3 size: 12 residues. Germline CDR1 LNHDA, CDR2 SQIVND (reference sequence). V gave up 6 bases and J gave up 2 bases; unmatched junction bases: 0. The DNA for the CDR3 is TGTGCCAGTAGGACAGGGAACTATGGCTACACCTTC. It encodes CASRTGNYGYTF.

CDR3 loop: CASSLGQGQTQYF. For the CDR3, the DNA is TGCGCCAGCAGCTTAGGACAGGGACAGACCCAGTACTTC. The chain has TRBV5-1 and TRBJ2-5; TRBD1 aligns across 8 bases. This CDR3 region has 13 residues. Per the germline V gene, CDR1 is SGHRS and CDR2 is YFSETQ. With 2 bases clipped from V and 6 bases from J, the junction kept 3 bases outside the gene matches.

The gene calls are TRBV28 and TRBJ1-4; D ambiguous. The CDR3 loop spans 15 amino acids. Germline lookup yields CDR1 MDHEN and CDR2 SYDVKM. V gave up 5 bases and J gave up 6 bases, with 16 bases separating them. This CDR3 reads CASSLRGSRDEKLFF. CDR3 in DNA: TGTGCCAGCAGTCTACGGGGTAGTCGGGATGAAAAACTGTTTTTT.

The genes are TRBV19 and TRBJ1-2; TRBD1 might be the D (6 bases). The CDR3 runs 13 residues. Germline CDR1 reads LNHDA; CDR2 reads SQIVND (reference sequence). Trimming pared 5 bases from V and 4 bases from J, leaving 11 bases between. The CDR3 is CASSPLDSYGYTF. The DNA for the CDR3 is TGTGCCAGTAGTCCCCTGGACAGCTATGGCTACACCTTC. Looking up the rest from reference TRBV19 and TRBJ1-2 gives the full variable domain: DGGITQSPKYLFRKEGQNVTLSCEQNLNHDAMYWYRQDPGQGLRLIYYSQIVNDFQKGDIAEGYSVSREKKESFPLTVTSAQKNPTAFYLCASSPLDSYGYTFGSGTRLTVV.

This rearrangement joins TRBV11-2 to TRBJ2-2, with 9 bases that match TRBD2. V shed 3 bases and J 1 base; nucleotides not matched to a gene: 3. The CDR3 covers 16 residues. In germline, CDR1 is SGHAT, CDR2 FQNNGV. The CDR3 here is CASSFELAGNTGELFF. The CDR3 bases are TGTGCCAGCAGCTTCGAACTAGCGGGGAACACCGGGGAGCTGTTTTTT.